Below are 26 T cell receptor beta chains sequenced from a single sample in a study of shared clonotypes between healthy human individuals. This table comes from immunoSEQ multiplex PCR, and its TCRdb copy is limited to in-frame clones, with some not included. There are 1 million to 1.3 million clones in the sample; 75% to 80% occur only once, and under 0.8% lies in the top ten. Material: memory CD4+ T cells from PBMCs. Specified subset: CD45RA-negative fraction. Receptors originate from a young man in good health. Some clones in this sample may be carry-over from other donors' samples.

The chain has TRBV11-1 and TRBJ2-1; a weak D match, TRBD2 (6 bases). This CDR3 spans 15 amino acids. The germline V gene has CDR1 SGHAT and CDR2 FQDESV (reference sequence). The germline V and J ends were trimmed by 3 bases and 0 bases, with 9 bases remaining between them. The CDR3 sequence: CASSFSSGSYNEQFF. The CDR3 bases are TGTGCCAGCAGCTTCAGTAGCGGCTCCTACAATGAGCAGTTCTTC. The whole variable domain, filled in from reference TRBV11-1 and TRBJ2-1, reads EAEVAQSPRYKITEKSQAVAFWCDPISGHATLYWYRQILGQGPELLVQFQDESVVDDSQLPKDRFSAERLKGVDSTLKIQPAELGDSAMYLCASSFSSGSYNEQFFGPGTRLTVL.

The genes are TRBV28 and TRBJ1-2; no firm D call. The V end was cut by 6 bases, the J end by 5 bases, with 7 bases between. This CDR3 is built from 11 residues. The germline V gene has CDR1 MDHEN and CDR2 SYDVKM. The CDR3 region is CASRARYGYTF. In DNA form, the CDR3 reads TGTGCCAGCAGAGCTAGGTATGGCTACACCTTC.

This chain links TRBV6-1 with TRBJ1-2, with 7 bases that match TRBD1. V lost 10 bases, J lost 4 bases, and 6 bases stayed unmatched. CDR3 length: 12 amino acids. The germline gives CDR1 MNHNS, CDR2 SASEGT. CDR3 sequence reads: CATRGQTYGYTF. CDR3 DNA sequence: TGTGCCACGCGGGGACAGACCTATGGCTACACCTTC.

This chain joins TRBV5-1 and TRBJ2-3, with TRBD1 identical over 7 bases. The CDR3 covers 13 residues. The trim removed 4 bases at V and 6 bases at J, leaving 5 bases unmatched. CDR1 SGHRS and CDR2 YFSETQ come from the germline V gene. The CDR3 DNA sequence: TGCGCCAGCAGCCTAAACAGGGGCGATACGCAGTATTTT. Protein: CASSLNRGDTQYF. The whole variable domain, filled in from reference TRBV5-1 and TRBJ2-3, reads KAGVTQTPRYLIKTRGQQVTLSCSPISGHRSVSWYQQTPGQGLQFLFEYFSETQRNKGNFPGRFSGRQFSNSRSEMNVSTLELGDSALYLCASSLNRGDTQYFGPGTRLTVL.

This clone was counted at least ten times. CDR3 bases: TGTGCCAGCACCAACCGGGACAAAATCTACGAGCAGTACTTC. Translation: CASTNRDKIYEQYF. The V and J genes are TRBV27 and TRBJ2-7; weak D call: TRBD1 (6 bases). The CDR3 length is 14 residues. Germline V gives CDR1 MNHEY, CDR2 SMNVEV (reference sequence). The V end lost 7 bases, the J end lost 3 bases, and 16 bases lay between the germline ends.

The V call is TRBV5-4, the J call TRBJ2-2; D may correspond to TRBD1 or TRBD2 (6 bases each). V lost 5 bases and J lost 3, with 20 bases in between. CDR1 and CDR2 from the germline V gene are SGHNT and YYREEE (reference sequence). This CDR3 comprises 17 residues. The CDR3 loop is CASSTPGGGAYTGELFF. The CDR3 DNA reads as TGTGCCAGCAGTACACCCGGAGGGGGAGCGTACACCGGGGAGCTGTTTTTT.

This chain joins TRBV4-3 and TRBJ1-2, with D perhaps TRBD1 (6 bases). CDR1 and CDR2 (germline): LGHNA, YSLEER. The CDR3 has 15 residues. The germline V and J ends were trimmed by 2 bases and 2 bases, with 12 bases remaining between them. The DNA of the CDR3 is TGCGCCAGCAGCCAATACAGGGAGCAGAACTATGGCTACACCTTC. Its translation is CASSQYREQNYGYTF.

The chain combines TRBV6-6 with TRBJ2-3; TRBD2 matches 10 bases. The CDR3 runs 15 residues. CDR1 and CDR2 from the germline V gene are MNHNY and SVGAGI (reference sequence). Trimming removed 7 bases from V and 1 base from J; junction bases left unmatched: 5. The CDR3 protein is CASTPLAGGTDTQYF. The CDR3 nucleotides read TGTGCCAGCACTCCCCTAGCGGGAGGCACAGATACGCAGTATTTT.

This chain uses TRBV28 with TRBJ2-1; a weak D match, TRBD1 (5 bases). The CDR3 length is 14 residues. CDR1 MDHEN and CDR2 SYDVKM come from the germline V gene. The germline V and J ends were trimmed by 5 bases and 7 bases, with 15 bases remaining between them. The CDR3 here is CASSPPGQWNEQFF. DNA for the CDR3: TGTGCCAGCAGTCCCCCCGGACAATGGAATGAGCAGTTCTTC.

V gene TRBV9 combines with J gene TRBJ2-1; 9 nucleotides agree with TRBD1. V trimming: 4 bases; J trimming: 4 bases; junction bases outside the gene matches: 6. Germline V gene lookup returns CDR1 SGDLS and CDR2 YYNGEE. The length of the CDR3 is 15 residues. The CDR3 is CASSRTGGEYNEQFF. The CDR3 nucleotides are TGTGCCAGCAGCCGTACAGGGGGCGAATACAATGAGCAGTTCTTC. The full variable domain, its missing parts supplied by reference TRBV9 and TRBJ2-1, is DSGVTQTPKHLITATGQRVTLRCSPRSGDLSVYWYQQSLDQGLQFLIQYYNGEERAKGNILERFSAQQFPDLHSELNLSSLELGDSALYFCASSRTGGEYNEQFFGPGTRLTVL.

The J gene is TRBJ1-1, the V gene TRBV19, with a tentative D call TRBD1 (5 bases). CDR3 length equals 14 residues. Trimming left V 8 bases short and J 3 bases short, with 16 bases between. In germline, CDR1 is LNHDA, CDR2 SQIVND (reference sequence). This chain's CDR3 is CASARIQAYTEAFF. CDR3 DNA sequence: TGTGCCAGTGCTCGGATACAGGCTTACACTGAAGCTTTCTTT.

With respect to this clone: Other DNA variants within this sample encode the same CDR3. The chain carries TRBV7-3 and TRBJ2-1; D uncertain. The V end lost 3 bases, the J end lost 5 bases, and 5 bases lay between the germline ends. Germline V gives CDR1 SGHTA, CDR2 FQGTGA. The CDR3 contains 12 residues. The CDR3 coding sequence is TGTGCCAGCAGCTTGCGAGACAATGAGCAGTTCTTC. Translated, it gives CASSLRDNEQFF.

The CDR3 coding sequence is TGTGCCAGCTCACCATCAAGGCTGGACAAAGCTTTCTTT. This encodes CASSPSRLDKAFF. V usage is TRBV18 and J usage is TRBJ1-1; tentative D call: TRBD1 (5 bases). Germline CDR1 KGHSH, CDR2 LQKENI. Trimming took off 2 bases at V and 9 bases at J, with 13 bases between the two ends. The CDR3 runs to 13 residues.

The CDR3 loop is CASAKARDTEAFF. CDR3 sequence (DNA): TGTGCCAGCGCAAAGGCGAGGGACACTGAAGCTTTCTTT. The gene calls are TRBV2 and TRBJ1-1, with D unclear. This CDR3 is 13 amino acids long. Germline V lookup: CDR1 SNHLY, CDR2 FYNNEI. The V end was cut by 8 bases, the J end by 3 bases, with 13 bases between.

This clone was counted between two and nine times. The chain joins TRBV6-6 to TRBJ2-7; the match to TRBD2 covers 9 bases. The ends lost 6 bases at V and 2 bases at J; junction bases unmatched: 8. The CDR3 is 15 amino acids. Germline CDR1 is MNHNY and CDR2 is SVGAGI (reference sequence). The CDR3 nucleotides read TGTGCCAGCAGGGAAATAGCGGGAGTTACCTACGAGCAGTACTTC. As protein: CASREIAGVTYEQYF.

This clone was counted many times. As DNA, the CDR3 is TGCGCCAGCAGCCAAGGGGAGTCGCAGGCCACTGAAGCTTTCTTT. Translated: CASSQGESQATEAFF. The V call is TRBV4-1, the J call TRBJ1-1; D remains ambiguous. CDR1 is MGHRA, CDR2 YSYEKL, per germline. The length of the CDR3 is 15 residues. V gave up 1 base and J gave up 4 bases, with 13 bases separating them.

For this clone: Other DNA sequences within the sample encode an identical CDR3. V is TRBV20-1 and J is TRBJ2-1, with a weak D call TRBD1 (6 bases). Per the germline V gene, CDR1 is DFQATT and CDR2 is SNEGSKA (reference sequence). The CDR3 has 11 amino acids. V was shortened by 6 bases and J by 4 bases, with 7 bases between the two germline ends. CDR3 amino acids: CSAGGYNEQFF. Written as DNA, the CDR3 is TGCAGTGCAGGGGGATACAATGAGCAGTTCTTC.

The chain has TRBV4-3 and TRBJ1-2; TRBD1 might be the D (5 bases). The V gene lost 0 bases and the J gene lost 5 bases, with 13 bases spanning the gap. This CDR3 spans 15 amino acids. Looked up from germline, CDR1 is LGHNA and CDR2 is YSLEER. CDR3 amino acids: CASSQDFAGSYGYTF. CDR3 nucleotides: TGCGCCAGCAGCCAAGATTTCGCAGGGTCATATGGCTACACCTTC.

This clone occurred a few times. The same CDR3 arises from other DNA sequences in this sample as well. The V gene is TRBV5-1, the J gene TRBJ2-6; D ambiguous. Germline loops: CDR1 SGHRS, CDR2 YFSETQ. The CDR3 has 15 amino acids. V lost 0 bases and J 0 bases, leaving 4 bases between the germline ends. The CDR3 nucleotides are TGCGCCAGCAGCTTGGGAAGCTCTGGGGCCAACGTCCTGACTTTC. The encoded protein is CASSLGSSGANVLTF.

A word on this clone: This likely traces to a read error, being one base from a far larger clone. Other nucleotide sequences from this sample produce the same CDR3. The chain combines TRBV30 with TRBJ2-1, with TRBD2 as a possible D gene (5 bases). CDR3 size: 14 residues. Germline V gene sequence: CDR1 GTSNPN, CDR2 SVGIG (reference sequence). V was trimmed by 2 bases and J by 6 bases, leaving 14 bases between them. The CDR3 sequence is CAWSNGLASNEQFF. The CDR3 DNA sequence: TGTGCCTGGAGTAACGGACTGGCGAGCAATGAGCAGTTCTTC. The full variable domain, completed using reference TRBV30 and TRBJ2-1, is SQTIHQWPATLVQPVGSPLSLECTVEGTSNPNLYWYRQAAGRGLQLLFYSVGIGQISSEVPQNLSASRPQDRQFILSSKKLLLSDSGFYLCAWSNGLASNEQFFGPGTRLTVL.

The chain has TRBV6-6 and TRBJ2-7, with D hard to call. V lost 3 bases and J lost 0, with 9 bases in between. The germline CDR1 and CDR2 sequences are MNHNY and SVGAGI (reference sequence). This CDR3 spans 14 amino acids. The CDR3 DNA follows: TGTGCCAGCAGTTATAGGTTGGGCTCCTACGAGCAGTACTTC. Its protein is CASSYRLGSYEQYF.

The CDR3 DNA is TGTGCCAGCTCACCACCAGGGGACGCTGGAAACACCATATATTTT. It specifies CASSPPGDAGNTIYF. The rearrangement uses TRBV18 and TRBJ1-3, with TRBD1 as a possible D gene (5 bases). The length of the CDR3 is 15 residues. V lost 0 bases and J lost 2, with 8 bases in between. Germline CDR1 and CDR2: KGHSH and LQKENI.

A single count supports this clone. The same CDR3 can be traced to other DNA sequences in this sample. The chain links TRBV7-9 to TRBJ2-7; D call uncertain. Germline CDR1 is SEHNR and CDR2 is FQNEAQ (reference sequence). V was shortened by 2 bases and J by 1 base, with 9 bases between the two germline ends. CDR3 length: 14 amino acids. CDR3 DNA sequence: TGTGCCAGCAGCTTATCGGCAAGTTCCTACGAGCAGTACTTC. It yields the protein CASSLSASSYEQYF.

For this clone: The same CDR3 arises from other DNA sequences in this sample as well. The chain combines TRBV5-1 with TRBJ2-5, with TRBD2 matching over 7 bases. V shed 0 bases, J shed 2 bases, and the junction held 7 bases outside the gene matches. CDR1 is SGHRS and CDR2 is YFSETQ in the germline V gene. The CDR3 spans 16 residues. CDR3 sequence (DNA): TGCGCCAGCAGCTTGGGAGCGGGACTCCGACAAGAGACCCAGTACTTC. Residues: CASSLGAGLRQETQYF.

The chain couples TRBV2 to TRBJ1-2; D is undetermined. Germline-derived CDR1 and CDR2 are SNHLY and FYNNEI. The CDR3 has 12 residues. The V and J ends lost 11 bases and 8 bases respectively, with 18 bases between them. The CDR3 coding sequence is TGTGCCCAACCCGGGGAGGCGGGGGGCTACACCTTC. It codes for CAQPGEAGGYTF.

As to this clone: Germline is not matched at one junction end, which may reflect a read error. The chain joins TRBV27 to TRBJ2-1; 9 bases map to TRBD1. Per germline, CDR1 MNHEY and CDR2 SMNVEV (reference sequence). The length of the CDR3 is 16 residues. This CDR3 reads CASSLWGQGTYDEQFF. The CDR3 DNA is TGTGCCAGCAGTTTATGGGGACAGGGTACCTACGATGAGCAGTTCTTC.